These 25 T cell receptor beta chains share one sample of origin, sequenced in a study of CD4 and CD8 cells across lung adenocarcinoma regions (dated by TCRdb to the late 2010s). The library was generated by PCR. TCRdb records HiSeq X Ten as the sequencer. The public sequencing data were trimmed at Q25 with fastp and processed into clonotypes with MiXCR by TCRdb, which kept only in-frame beta chains. One record per CDR3 amino acid sequence lists the most common genes and DNA. Within this sample are 9,500 to 15,000 distinct CDR3 sequences, with 40% to 55% of them counted one time only. Of the sample, approximately 26% is held by the ten largest clones. Sequencing was performed on CD8+ T cells from the margin of a lung tumor. In the paper's terms, the cell subset or site label means: tumor margin region. The receptors come from a female donor with lung adenocarcinoma. The CD4 and CD8 labels of this study may be unreliable.

On this clonotype itself: Germline and junction disagree at one end, which may indicate a read error. The chain has TRBV7-2 and TRBJ1-4; D uncertain. CDR3 size: 14 residues. CDR1 is SGHTA and CDR2 is FQGNSA in the germline V gene. CDR3 protein: CASSLDSSNQPQLF. CDR3 coding DNA: TGTGCCAGCAGCTTAGACAGTAGCAATCAGCCCCAGCTTTTT.

The table lists this clonotype with a few counts. This rearrangement joins TRBV30 to TRBJ2-5; tentative D call: TRBD1 (5 bases). The V gene lost 2 bases and the J gene lost 1 base, with 8 bases spanning the gap. From germline, CDR1 is GTSNPN and CDR2 SVGIG (reference sequence). CDR3 length: 13 amino acids. Here the CDR3 DNA reads TGTGCCTGGAGTCAGGGTATCCAAGAGACCCAGTACTTC. This translates into CAWSQGIQETQYF.

This clonotype turned up a few times. The gene calls are TRBV6-1 and TRBJ1-1; the match to TRBD1 covers 10 bases. The CDR3 covers 13 residues. Trimming cost V 4 bases and J 7 bases; bases outside gene matches: 3. Germline loops: CDR1 MNHNS, CDR2 SASEGT. The CDR3 here is CASSGQGASEAFF. The CDR3 DNA follows: TGTGCCAGCAGTGGACAGGGGGCGAGTGAAGCTTTCTTT.

V usage is TRBV6-1 and J usage is TRBJ2-3; TRBD2 agrees at 8 bases. After removal of 7 bases from V and 4 bases from J, the junction contained 10 bases not matched to a gene. The CDR3 loop spans 15 amino acids. CDR1 and CDR2 from the germline V gene are MNHNS and SASEGT. The CDR3 here is CASNQPGLGADTQYF. The CDR3 DNA follows: TGTGCCAGCAACCAGCCGGGACTAGGGGCAGATACGCAGTATTTT.

This clonotype has a count of ten or more. The chain joins TRBV4-1 to TRBJ1-1, with D possibly matching TRBD1 (5 bases). Trimming took 2 bases from V and 1 from J, leaving 29 bases between them. The germline V gene encodes CDR1 MGHRA and CDR2 YSYEKL. The CDR3 loop spans 21 amino acids. The CDR3 DNA is TGCGCCAGCAGCCAAAAGGGACGAAAGGGGTCGGAGTCCGGGGCGAACACTGAAGCTTTCTTT. Translating gives CASSQKGRKGSESGANTEAFF.

The chain is built from TRBV7-2 and TRBJ2-3; 14 bases map to TRBD2. J gave up 12 bases and V 0 bases, and 8 bases lay outside the gene matches. This CDR3 contains 16 residues. Germline-derived CDR1 and CDR2 are SGHTA and FQGNSA. The CDR3 region is CASSLATSGRADIQYF. CDR3 nucleotide sequence: TGTGCCAGCAGCTTAGCGACTAGCGGGAGGGCAGATATTCAGTATTTT. The full variable domain, in which reference TRBV7-2 and TRBJ2-3 provide the parts outside the CDR3, is GAGVSQSPSNKVTEKGKDVELRCDPISGHTALYWYRQSLGQGLEFLIYFQGNSAPDKSGLPSDRFSAERTGGSVSTLTIQRTQQEDSAVYLCASSLATSGRADIQYFGPGTRLTVL.

This chain uses TRBV5-1 with TRBJ2-7; 8 bases align to TRBD1. The V gene's germline CDR1 is SGHRS and CDR2 YFSETQ. The CDR3 covers 16 residues. V lost 4 bases to trimming and J lost 0 bases; unmatched junction nucleotides: 9. CDR3 in DNA: TGCGCCAGCAGCGTCCAGGGACAGGAAAGCTCCTACGAGCAGTACTTC. This encodes CASSVQGQESSYEQYF.

V usage is TRBV6-1 and J usage is TRBJ2-1, with TRBD2 as a possible D gene (6 bases). The end of the DNA fits TRBJ2-7 better, so the J call may be wrong. There are 16 residues in the CDR3. Germline V gives CDR1 MNHNS, CDR2 SASEGT. CDR3 sequence reads: CASCRSRDSSSYEQYF. In DNA form, the CDR3 reads TGTGCCAGCTGCCGCAGCCGGGACTCGAGCTCCTACGAGCAGTACTTC.

The gene calls are TRBV29-1 and TRBJ2-3; D is uncertain. V was trimmed by 4 bases and J by 2 bases, leaving 7 bases between them. Germline V CDR1 and CDR2: SQVTM, ANQGSEA. The CDR3 has 12 residues. CDR3 residues: CSVGAFTDTQYF. In DNA, the CDR3 is TGCAGCGTTGGTGCATTCACAGATACGCAGTATTTT.

This clonotype was detected many times. The chain couples TRBV10-2 to TRBJ2-1; D gene unclear. V lost 2 bases to trimming and J lost 0 bases, with 2 bases between them. The CDR3 extends over 13 amino acids. Germline V gene sequence: CDR1 WSHSY, CDR2 SAAADI. The CDR3: CASSENSYNEQFF. Written as DNA, the CDR3 is TGCGCCAGCAGTGAGAACTCCTACAATGAGCAGTTCTTC.

This clonotype was detected ten times or more. In nucleotides, the CDR3 is TGTGCCAGCAGTGTAGGGGGGGGCGCGGAGACCCAGTACTTC. Translated: CASSVGGGAETQYF. V gene TRBV27 combines with J gene TRBJ2-5, with a possible D match to TRBD2 (7 bases). The CDR3 length is 14 residues. CDR1 MNHEY and CDR2 SMNVEV come from the germline V gene (reference sequence). V was cut by 5 bases and J by 5 bases, with 15 bases left in between.

Turning to this clonotype: One end of the junction does not line up with germline, which may come from a read error. V usage is TRBV6-1 and J usage is TRBJ2-3, with 8 bases that match TRBD2. The CDR3 consists of 15 residues. Germline V gene data show CDR1 as MNHNS and CDR2 as SASEGT. CDR3 DNA: TGTGCCAGCGGTCCGGGGGGGGGGGGCCAAGATACCCAGTATTTC. Amino acids: CASGPGGGGQDTQYF.

This clonotype was picked up a small number of times. V gene TRBV7-6 combines with J gene TRBJ2-1; tentative D call: TRBD1 (5 bases). The germline CDR1 and CDR2 sequences are SGHVS and FNYEAQ. This CDR3 region has 15 residues. Trimming cost V 1 base and J 3 bases, with 10 bases left between them. DNA of the CDR3: TGTGCCAGCAGCTTAGAAGGGCAGGGCTACAATGAGCAGTTCTTC. It codes for CASSLEGQGYNEQFF.

For this clonotype: A junction boundary mismatches the germline segment, possibly from a read error. The chain links TRBV6-1 to TRBJ2-1; perhaps D is TRBD1 or TRBD2 (5 bases each). This CDR3 has 15 residues. The germline V gene encodes CDR1 MNHNS and CDR2 SASEGT. This CDR3 reads CARGFQGVSGDAQFF. The CDR3 DNA reads TGTGCCAGGGGCTTCCAGGGTGTGAGCGGAGATGCGCAGTTCTTT.

As for this clonotype: An end of the junction differs from the germline gene, which may be a read error. The J gene is TRBJ2-3, the V gene TRBV6-4, with a tentative D call TRBD2 (5 bases). The CDR3 covers 16 residues. Germline CDR1 and CDR2: MRHNA and SNTAGT. CDR3 in DNA: TGTGCCAGCCGTGACTCGGGGAGCGGAGCCAAAAACACGCAGTATTTT. Its translation: CASRDSGSGAKNTQYF.

The V and J genes are TRBV6-1 and TRBJ1-2; D perhaps matches TRBD1 (6 bases). V lost 4 bases to trimming and J lost 4 bases, with 16 bases between them. The CDR3 has 15 amino acids. Per the germline V gene, CDR1 is MNHNS and CDR2 is SASEGT. The CDR3, as DNA: TGTGCCAGCAGTGGCGTCGGGGGGGGCGTCTATGGCTACACCTTC. Its protein is CASSGVGGGVYGYTF.

The chain combines TRBV5-1 with TRBJ2-3, with D unclear. V was clipped by 0 bases and J by 7 bases, with 6 bases between them. The length of the CDR3 is 12 residues. Per the germline V gene, CDR1 is SGHRS and CDR2 is YFSETQ. CDR3 protein: CASSLDGYTQYF. In DNA, the CDR3 is TGCGCCAGCAGCTTGGATGGTTATACGCAGTATTTT.

This clonotype was recorded at least ten times. CDR3 in amino acids: CASSRQGFASNEQFF. CDR3 DNA sequence: TGCGCCAGCAGCCGACAGGGTTTCGCATCCAATGAGCAGTTCTTC. The rearrangement uses TRBV10-2 and TRBJ2-1; 7 nucleotides line up with TRBD1. V gave up 6 bases and J gave up 6 bases; unmatched junction bases: 11. The length of the CDR3 is 15 residues. Germline CDR1 WSHSY, CDR2 SAAADI.

The rearrangement links TRBV6-5 to TRBJ2-1; D may be TRBD1 (6 bases). The end of the DNA fits TRBJ2-5 better, so the J call may be wrong. Germline loops: CDR1 MNHEY, CDR2 SVGAGI. The CDR3 loop spans 16 amino acids. The CDR3 DNA reads as TGTGCCAGCAGTTATAGGCCTACAGGGCTCCGGGAGACCCAGTACTTC. Translating it yields CASSYRPTGLRETQYF.

The V gene is TRBV10-3, the J gene TRBJ2-1; no clear D. The DNA matches TRBJ2-7 better at its end, which makes the J call doubtful. From germline, CDR1 is ENHRY and CDR2 SYGVKD. This CDR3 comprises 12 residues. The CDR3 DNA reads TGTGCCACATGGGGTTTTCCCCGCGAGCAGTACTTC. As protein: CATWGFPREQYF.

This clonotype has just a few counts. V is TRBV27 and J is TRBJ2-1; D not resolved. Looked up from germline, CDR1 is MNHEY and CDR2 is SMNVEV (reference sequence). The CDR3 contains 13 residues. Between the trimmed V and J ends, which lost 6 bases and 7 bases, there was a span of 13 bases. CDR3 region: CASSRIQANEQFF. Written as DNA, the CDR3 is TGTGCCAGCAGCCGAATCCAGGCTAATGAGCAGTTCTTC.

CDR3 amino acids: CASSLGSSDGYTF. CDR3 DNA: TGTGCCAGCAGCTTAGGCAGTTCGGATGGCTACACCTTC. The chain employs TRBV7-2 and TRBJ1-2; D is unresolved. Deletions cut 1 base from V and 6 bases from J, with 9 bases between. Germline values: CDR1 SGHTA, CDR2 FQGNSA. The CDR3 is made up of 13 amino acids.

This sequence joins TRBV6-1 and TRBJ2-3; no reliable D call. Trimming left V 7 bases short and J 0 bases short, with 8 bases between. Germline V gives CDR1 MNHNS, CDR2 SASEGT. The CDR3 runs 13 residues. The DNA of the CDR3 is TGTGCCAGCAAGATCTCTAGCACAGATACGCAGTATTTT. The encoded protein is CASKISSTDTQYF.

For this clonotype: The junction differs from germline at one of its ends, possibly a read error. The J gene is TRBJ2-1, the V gene TRBV6-1; tentative D call: TRBD1 (6 bases). The CDR3 length is 12 residues. Germline CDR1 and CDR2: MNHNS and SASEGT. This CDR3 reads CASRFPSGEQFF. CDR3 nucleotides: TGTGCCAGCAGGTTCCCCTCAGGGGAGCAGTTTTTT.

This clonotype was detected only a few times. The rearrangement joins TRBV6-1 to TRBJ1-1, with D tentatively TRBD1 (5 bases). The CDR3 length is 14 residues. The V end lost 6 bases, the J end lost 6 bases, and 17 bases lay between the germline ends. Germline loops: CDR1 MNHNS, CDR2 SASEGT. The CDR3 region has the DNA TGTGCCAGCAGGCGCAGGGTCGGGGGGGCTGAAGCTTTCTTT. Amino acids: CASRRRVGGAEAFF.